This T cell receptor (beta chain) emerged from a study of T-cell reconstitution after alpha-beta-depleted transplantation in children. This clonotype was detected ten times or more. Molecular barcoding with unique molecular identifiers was used for the TCRbeta library. TCRdb recomputed calls from the PCR reads with MiXCR, one row per CDR3 protein. Of 90,000 to 130,000 distinct CDR3 sequences listed, 10% are singletons. The CDR3 has 14 residues. V lost 6 bases, J lost 9 bases, and 19 bases lay in between. This rearrangement joins TRBV12-3 or TRBV12-4 to TRBJ2-3, with a tentative D call TRBD2 (6 bases). The sample was PBMCs from the stem cell graft donor, taken from the stem cell graft. The source is a human donor who donated a stem cell graft to a child with acute lymphoblastic leukemia. The CDR3: CASSQTGTPFTQYF. DNA for the CDR3: TGTGCCAGCAGCCAGACCGGGACTCCATTCACGCAGTATTTT.